The text below deals with one T cell receptor beta chain. What it binds is not known. The sample originates from a study of CD8 T cells in ankylosing spondylitis. For TCR beta, libraries came from quantitative 5'-RACE with molecular barcodes. A single record per CDR3 protein comes from TCRdb applying MiXCR to the 5' RACE reads. The sample holds fewer than 400,000 distinct CDR3 sequences, 14% to 15% seen once. Study conclusions and caveats: Significant enrichment of disease-linked clones was reported in matched ankylosing spondylitis synovial fluid. There were earlier reports of some motif variants in reactive arthritis synovial fluid and blood.

Specimen: blood, either unsorted or a sorted T cell fraction (not recorded which). The TCR was taken from a male donor with ankylosing spondylitis or in good health (not recorded which).

The CDR3 region is CASSPLAVYNEQFF. In nucleotides, the CDR3 is TGTGCCAGCAGCCCCTTGGCAGTTTACAATGAGCAGTTCTTC. The chain uses TRBV14 and TRBJ2-1; D is ambiguous. CDR3 length: 14 amino acids. Trimming took 4 bases from V and 4 from J, leaving 11 bases between them. Per the germline V gene, CDR1 is SGHDN and CDR2 is FVKESK.